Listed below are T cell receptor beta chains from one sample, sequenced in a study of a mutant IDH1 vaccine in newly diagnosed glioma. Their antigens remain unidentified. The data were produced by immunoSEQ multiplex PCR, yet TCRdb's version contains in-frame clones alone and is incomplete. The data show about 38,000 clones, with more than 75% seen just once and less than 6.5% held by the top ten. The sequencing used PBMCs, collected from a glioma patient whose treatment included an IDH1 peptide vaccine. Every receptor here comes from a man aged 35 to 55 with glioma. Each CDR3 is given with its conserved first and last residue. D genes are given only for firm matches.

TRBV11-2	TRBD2	CASSLVLTSGNTDTQYF
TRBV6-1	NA	CASSRPGRYSPLHF
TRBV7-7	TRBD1	CASSLRQGGPQHF
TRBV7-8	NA	CASGPGQPQHF
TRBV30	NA	CAWSVQGHLPYGYTF
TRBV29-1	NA	CSVVWGSYNEQFF
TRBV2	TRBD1	CASRGGQGRNQPQHF
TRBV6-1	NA	CASRSSGADEKLFF
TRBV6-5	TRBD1	CASSYAGTGDNEQFF
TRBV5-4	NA	CASSPTMTVNSPLHF
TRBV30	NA	CAWRRAGVDGYTF
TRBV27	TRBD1	CASSPAGQIYGYTF
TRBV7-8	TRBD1	CASSFDRERGNQPQHF
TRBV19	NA	CASSMGALAEAFF
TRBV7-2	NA	CASSLAAQVGTEAFF
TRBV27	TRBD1	CASSYRGSEYEQFF
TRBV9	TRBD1	CASSVGGTAGGNTIYF
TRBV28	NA	CASSQYTGANVLTF
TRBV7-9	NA	CASSLDGGQGRRYGYTF
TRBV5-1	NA	CASSLVGMAPGELFF
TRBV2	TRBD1	CASPDRVKEKLFF
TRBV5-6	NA	CASSSPTDGQPQHF
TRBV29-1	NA	CSVAGSYNEQFF
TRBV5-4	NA	CASSRPFSYEQYF
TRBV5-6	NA	CASSRDGGYNSPLHF
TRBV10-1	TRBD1	CASSEGSGQYPYEQYF
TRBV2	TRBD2	CASRWGGNTGELFF
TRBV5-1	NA	CASSLQTSNYGYTF
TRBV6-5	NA	CASSYSRGINQPQHF
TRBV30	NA	CAWSVRCPNYGYTF
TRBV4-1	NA	CASSQDRGQSNQPQHF
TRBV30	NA	CAWDRGTDTQYF
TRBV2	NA	CASNPSGHLNTEAFF
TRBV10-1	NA	CASSESRVRDRPYEQYF
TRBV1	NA	CTSSQDRQATNTEAFF
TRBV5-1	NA	CASHPQPELYNEQFF
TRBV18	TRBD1	CASSPSMLRGRLGTEAFF
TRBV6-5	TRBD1	CASRTGTETQYF
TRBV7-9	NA	CASRVLAGCYEQYF
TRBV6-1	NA	CASKLTEGFNYGYTF
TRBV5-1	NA	CASSLAWGDTEAFF
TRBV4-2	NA	CASSQVGTNEQFF
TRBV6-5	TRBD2	CASRTAGGLYNEQFF
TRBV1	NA	CTSSQEVLYGWANLMNQPQHF
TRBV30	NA	CAWSWGLDGNQPQHF
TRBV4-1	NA	CASSRTANTEAFF
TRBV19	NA	CASSNPGPPDTQYF
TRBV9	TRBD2	CASSVGTSWNEQFF